A selection of T cell receptor beta chains follows, all from one sample in a study of PD-1 blockade in classical Hodgkin lymphoma. The protocol was immunoSEQ multiplex PCR, while the TCRdb copy is restricted to in-frame clones and leaves out a portion. The sample carries around 45,000 clones, around 71% recorded once. The sample consisted of peripheral blood mononuclear cells (PBMCs), taken at baseline. The receptors were gathered from a human donor with classical Hodgkin lymphoma. Each CDR3 is given with its conserved first and last residue. A D gene is named only where the DNA matches it firmly. A clone size is listed for some rows: how often the clone was seen (once, few, many), or a class if it is expanded.

TGTGCCAGCAGCGACGTGGGGCTAGCGCCTCACGAGCAGTACTTC,CASSDVGLAPHEQYF,TRBV7-9,-,TRBJ2-7,-
TGTGCCAGCTCACCTATGGACAGGTTCTTAGCCGATGGCTACACCTTC,CASSPMDRFLADGYTF,TRBV18,-,TRBJ1-2,TRBD1
TGCAGCGTTGAATATGCGGGACAGGGGATATACGAGCAGTACTTC,CSVEYAGQGIYEQYF,TRBV29-1,few,TRBJ2-7,TRBD1
TGCGCCAGCAGCCTGGACAGGGGGCGGGGTGAAAAACTGTTTTTT,CASSLDRGRGEKLFF,TRBV4-3,-,TRBJ1-4,TRBD1
TGTGCCAGCAGCGTTAGGCAGGGGGCGAACACTGAAGCTTTCTTT,CASSVRQGANTEAFF,TRBV9,-,TRBJ1-1,TRBD1
TGTGCCAGTAGTATAGTAGGCGGTGTGATCACAGATACGCAGTATTTT,CASSIVGGVITDTQYF,TRBV19,-,TRBJ2-3,-
TGTGCCAGCACCTTGACAGAGAACACTGAAGCTTTCTTT,CASTLTENTEAFF,TRBV11-2,-,TRBJ1-1,-
TGTGCCAGCAGCATCGAGGTGGGCGGCTCCTACGAGCAGTACTTC,CASSIEVGGSYEQYF,TRBV7-6,-,TRBJ2-7,-
TGTGCCAGCAGCCAGTACTTCGAGGGAGGGAATGCAGATACGCAGTATTTT,CASSQYFEGGNADTQYF,TRBV27,once,TRBJ2-3,TRBD2
TGTGCCATCAGTGAACAGGGCTACGAGCAGTACTTC,CAISEQGYEQYF,TRBV10-3,-,TRBJ2-7,-
TGTGCCAGCAGGGCCGGACAGGGGGCGGGAGTGGAAAAACTGTTTTTT,CASRAGQGAGVEKLFF,TRBV28,once,TRBJ1-4,TRBD1
TGTGCCTGGGAATCAGACCCCCTTAAAGAGACCCAGTACTTC,CAWESDPLKETQYF,TRBV30,few,TRBJ2-5,-
TGTGCCAGCAGTTCTCTCGCGACTGAATCCTACGAGCAGTACTTC,CASSSLATESYEQYF,TRBV27,-,TRBJ2-7,-
TGTGCCAGCAGTTTCCTTGGGACAACTAATGAAAAACTGTTTTTT,CASSFLGTTNEKLFF,TRBV28,-,TRBJ1-4,-
TGTGCCAGCAGCTACGACAGGGGGGGATCCAATGAGCAGTTCTTC,CASSYDRGGSNEQFF,TRBV5-8,-,TRBJ2-1,TRBD1
TGCAGCGTTGGCGGCGGGGTTCTAACCTACGAGCAGTACTTC,CSVGGGVLTYEQYF,TRBV29-1,once,TRBJ2-7,-
TGTGCCAGTAGTCCCGATGGGCAGGGGAATCAGCCCCAGCATTTT,CASSPDGQGNQPQHF,TRBV19,-,TRBJ1-5,-
TGTGCCAGCAGCCAAGAACCGGGACAGGGGGCGAACACTGAAGCTTTCTTT,CASSQEPGQGANTEAFF,TRBV13,-,TRBJ1-1,TRBD1
TGTGCCAGCAGCTCCTACAAGTCCGAGCCGTTCTTC,CASSSYKSEPFF,TRBV7-6,-,TRBJ2-1,-
TGTGCCAGCAGTTTCTCGGGGGGGCGAAGCTATGGCTACACCTTC,CASSFSGGRSYGYTF,TRBV28,-,TRBJ1-2,-
TGTGCCAGCAGCCTCCAGTGGGGTGGTAATTCACCCCTCCACTTT,CASSLQWGGNSPLHF,TRBV4-2,-,TRBJ1-6,-
TGTGCCAGCTTACCCGACACTGAAGCTTTCTTT,CASLPDTEAFF,TRBV6-5,once,TRBJ1-1,-
TGTGCCAGCAGCGTAACAGGGAATGGCGGGGAGCTGTTTTTT,CASSVTGNGGELFF,TRBV9,few,TRBJ2-2,-
TGTGCCAGCAGTGTAATCCGGGACAGGGTTGAGCAGTTCTTC,CASSVIRDRVEQFF,TRBV27,few,TRBJ2-1,TRBD1
TGTGCCAGCAGCATTCAGGGATACGGTTCTGAAGCTTTCTTT,CASSIQGYGSEAFF,TRBV9,-,TRBJ1-1,-
TGTGCCAGCAGCCAAGATATAGGGGCCAGCTCCTACGAGCAGTACTTC,CASSQDIGASSYEQYF,TRBV4-2,-,TRBJ2-7,-
TGTGCCAGCAGCGTAGCGGGACTAGCGGGAGCAGGGGGCACAGATACGCAGTATTTT,CASSVAGLAGAGGTDTQYF,TRBV9,medium-sized,TRBJ2-3,TRBD2
TGTGCCAGCAGTGATCGGACTTATCAAGGAAACACCATATATTTT,CASSDRTYQGNTIYF,TRBV2,-,TRBJ1-3,-
TGTGCCAGCAGTCCAGTCCTTTTCTCTGGGGCCAACGTCCTGACTTTC,CASSPVLFSGANVLTF,TRBV27,-,TRBJ2-6,-
TGTGCCACCAGCAGAGATAAGGTGAAGACAGGCACCTCTGGAAACACCATATATTTT,CATSRDKVKTGTSGNTIYF,TRBV15,-,TRBJ1-3,-
TGCGCCAGCAGCCAGACCCTTTATCTAGCGGAAAACCAAGAGACCCAGTACTTC,CASSQTLYLAENQETQYF,TRBV4-3,few,TRBJ2-5,TRBD2
TGTGCCAGCAGAGCCGGGACAGCCATATATTTT,CASRAGTAIYF,TRBV6-5,-,TRBJ1-3,TRBD1
TGTGCCAGCAGCTTGGCCGGGGTAGCGGATAATGAGCAGTTCTTC,CASSLAGVADNEQFF,TRBV5-8,few,TRBJ2-1,-
TGTGCCAGTCACCCCTTGGGCGGAGGGCCGTACCAAGAGACCCAGTACTTC,CASHPLGGGPYQETQYF,TRBV28,-,TRBJ2-5,-
TGTGCCAGCAGAGGGGCAGAGTTTAATGGCTACACCTTC,CASRGAEFNGYTF,TRBV7-9,-,TRBJ1-2,-